These 11 T cell receptor beta chains share one sample of origin, sequenced in a study of cytomegalovirus exposure and HLA in healthy donors. The PCR made use of 60 Vbeta and 13 Jbeta primers. Here immunoSEQ multiplex PCR was the method, and the copy in TCRdb shows in-frame clones only, minus some. The sample carries 120,000 or so clones, 15% to 19% recorded once. The material sequenced was PBMCs. These receptor sequences come from a woman aged 18-35 years in good health and CMV-seronegative.

This clone was recorded a few times. This rearrangement joins TRBV6-1 to TRBJ2-7; 7 bases line up with TRBD2. J was trimmed by 1 base and V by 4 bases; bases with no gene match: 10. The CDR3 extends over 16 amino acids. Germline V gene sequence: CDR1 MNHNS, CDR2 SASEGT. CDR3 nucleotide sequence: TGTGCCAGCAGTGGTCTCTCTGGGGGGGAATCCTACGAGCAGTACTTC. Protein: CASSGLSGGESYEQYF.

This chain connects TRBV5-4 to TRBJ1-1, with 10 positions matching TRBD1. The CDR3 runs 18 residues. Germline V lookup: CDR1 SGHNT, CDR2 YYREEE (reference sequence). The V gene end was trimmed by 4 bases and the J gene end by 4 bases; junction bases not matched to a gene: 16. The CDR3 protein is CASSPVTGGTRSVTEAFF. The CDR3 region has the DNA TGTGCCAGCAGCCCAGTGACAGGGGGCACACGGTCGGTCACTGAAGCTTTCTTT.

This clone has more than one count but fewer than ten. The chain carries TRBV29-1 and TRBJ1-2, with 8 bases matching TRBD1. This CDR3 has 14 amino acids. The V segment lost 4 bases and the J segment 5 bases; nucleotides outside the gene matches: 9. From germline, CDR1 is SQVTM and CDR2 ANQGSEA. The CDR3 DNA sequence: TGCAGCGTTGTGCGGACAGGGCAAGGGTATGGCTACACCTTC. It encodes CSVVRTGQGYGYTF.

This clone was recorded a few times. The rearrangement links TRBV2 to TRBJ1-2; TRBD1 aligns across 9 bases. Germline CDR1 is SNHLY and CDR2 is FYNNEI. The V segment lost 7 bases and the J segment 1 base; nucleotides outside the gene matches: 4. The CDR3 has 14 amino acids. This CDR3 is CASNTGGLNYGYTF. CDR3 in DNA: TGTGCCAGCAATACAGGGGGCCTTAACTATGGCTACACCTTC.

This clone has a handful of counts. The chain's CDR3 is CASSLARDPYGYTF. The DNA for the CDR3 is TGCGCCAGCAGCTTGGCCAGGGATCCCTATGGCTACACCTTC. The genes are TRBV5-1 and TRBJ1-2; D is perhaps TRBD1 (5 bases). V lost 0 bases to trimming and J lost 4 bases, with 10 bases between them. CDR1 SGHRS and CDR2 YFSETQ come from the germline V gene. The CDR3 consists of 14 residues.

This clone showed up just a few times. This chain connects TRBV28 to TRBJ2-7; 8 bases match TRBD1. This CDR3 is built from 15 residues. With 6 bases clipped from V and 1 base from J, the junction kept 8 bases outside the gene matches. CDR1 is MDHEN, CDR2 SYDVKM, per germline. The CDR3 is CASRQGQGVSYEQYF. The CDR3 bases are TGTGCCAGCAGACAAGGACAGGGAGTTTCCTACGAGCAGTACTTC.

The chain has TRBV7-9 and TRBJ1-3; D not certain. Looked up from germline, CDR1 is SEHNR and CDR2 is FQNEAQ (reference sequence). The CDR3 sequence is 15 residues long. The ends were cut back, 5 bases at V and 4 bases at J, with 15 bases in the middle. CDR3 sequence: CASSHGPGTGNTIYF. In DNA form, the CDR3 reads TGTGCCAGCAGCCATGGGCCCGGAACCGGAAACACCATATATTTT.

This chain connects TRBV7-3 to TRBJ2-3, with TRBD1 identical over 7 bases. In germline, CDR1 is SGHTA, CDR2 FQGTGA. This CDR3 has 15 amino acids. The junction had 6 bases not matched to a gene; V was cut back by 5 bases and J by 1 base. The CDR3 DNA sequence: TGTGCCAGCAGCCCTTACAGGGGTCGCACAGATACGCAGTATTTT. It translates to CASSPYRGRTDTQYF.

The J gene is TRBJ1-6, the V gene TRBV4-2, with D hard to call. This CDR3 comprises 15 residues. The germline V gene encodes CDR1 LGHNA and CDR2 YNFKEQ. Between the trimmed V and J ends, which lost 4 bases and 10 bases, there was a span of 17 bases. DNA for the CDR3: TGTGCCAGCAGCCTTAGCGACCGGGAGGAATCACCCCTCCACTTT. It translates to CASSLSDREESPLHF.

The genes are TRBV27 and TRBJ2-7; TRBD2 matches at 9 bases. The CDR3 is 15 residues long. CDR1 and CDR2 from the germline V gene are MNHEY and SMNVEV (reference sequence). The ends lost 7 bases at V and 6 bases at J; junction bases unmatched: 13. Here the CDR3 reads CASKLLAGGSSEQYF. The CDR3 coding sequence is TGTGCCAGCAAACTATTGGCGGGGGGGTCTTCCGAGCAGTACTTC.

The DNA of the CDR3 is TGTGCCAGCAGTTCCCCCTTGGAGCGGGAGGTAACCTCCTACAATGAGCAGTTCTTC. Residues: CASSSPLEREVTSYNEQFF. This chain uses TRBV27 with TRBJ2-1; 9 nucleotides agree with TRBD2. The junction had 13 bases not matched to a gene; V was cut back by 4 bases and J by 0 bases. Germline V CDR1 and CDR2: MNHEY, SMNVEV (reference sequence). The CDR3 totals 19 residues.